The 27 T cell receptor beta chains given below trace back to one sample, sequenced in a study of glioma-infiltrating T cells after dendritic cell vaccination listed by TCRdb under 2016. The method was the immunoSEQ multiplex PCR assay. This is the immuneACCESS table as TCRdb keeps it, with only in-frame sequences that have V and J called. A part of the clones is gone; compared with another copy, unresolved V genes explain less than half, and the rest is unexplained. For this sample there are approximately 84,000 clones; 86% appear just once. The ten largest clones take up roughly 14% of the sample. The sequences come from blood, collected before dendritic cell vaccination. All receptors come from a human donor with glioblastoma.

J is TRBJ1-2 and V is TRBV9; maybe TRBD1 (5 bases). Deletions cut 3 bases from V and 4 bases from J, with 19 bases between. The germline V gene has CDR1 SGDLS and CDR2 YYNGEE. The CDR3 totals 16 residues. The CDR3 sequence is CASSGEFRGDIYGYTF. DNA of the CDR3: TGTGCCAGCAGCGGCGAGTTTCGGGGGGATATCTATGGCTACACCTTC.

This sequence joins TRBV6-5 and TRBJ2-7; TRBD2 matches at 7 bases. Germline CDR1 is MNHEY and CDR2 is SVGAGI. The CDR3 loop spans 14 amino acids. V shed 5 bases and J 6 bases; nucleotides not matched to a gene: 10. CDR3 DNA sequence: TGTGCCAGCAGTGGCGGACTAGGGGCGGGCGAGCAGTACTTC. The encoded protein is CASSGGLGAGEQYF.

This sequence joins TRBV2 and TRBJ1-4; D possibly corresponds to TRBD1 (5 bases). The germline V and J ends were trimmed by 8 bases and 9 bases, with 13 bases remaining between them. The CDR3 has 12 residues. Germline CDR1 SNHLY, CDR2 FYNNEI. This CDR3 is CASDSQGQKLFF. The CDR3 DNA reads as TGTGCCAGCGACTCTCAGGGTCAAAAACTGTTTTTT.

Note on this clone: Additional DNA sequences in this sample encode the identical CDR3. The rearrangement uses TRBV4-1 and TRBJ1-5; D is undetermined. The CDR3 runs to 13 residues. Germline V lookup: CDR1 MGHRA, CDR2 YSYEKL. Trimming stripped 1 base from V and 3 bases from J, with 4 bases between. The CDR3 coding sequence is TGCGCCAGCAGCCAAGCTCTCAATCAGCCCCAGCATTTT. Translating gives CASSQALNQPQHF.

CDR3 protein: CASSPVYYGYTF. Here the CDR3 DNA reads TGTGCCAGCAGCCCCGTTTACTATGGCTACACCTTC. The chain combines TRBV16 with TRBJ1-2, with D unclear. Trimming shortened V by 4 bases and J by 3 bases, and 6 bases separated the two germline ends. The CDR3 loop spans 12 amino acids. Germline loops: CDR1 KGHSY, CDR2 FQNENV.

This chain uses TRBV19 with TRBJ2-2, with 9 bases lining up with TRBD1. The trim removed 6 bases at V and 4 bases at J, leaving 3 bases unmatched. This CDR3 is built from 14 residues. Germline V gene sequence: CDR1 LNHDA, CDR2 SQIVND (reference sequence). CDR3 nucleotides: TGTGCCAGTAGCACAGGGGGCAGCACCGGGGAGCTGTTTTTT. The encoded protein is CASSTGGSTGELFF.

This sequence joins TRBV29-1 and TRBJ2-7; perhaps TRBD2 as D (5 bases). This CDR3 is 12 amino acids long. Looked up from germline, CDR1 is SQVTM and CDR2 is ANQGSEA. Trimming took off 4 bases at V and 0 bases at J, with 7 bases between the two ends. In DNA form, the CDR3 reads TGCAGCGTTGTAGGGAGCTCCTACGAGCAGTACTTC. This sequence encodes CSVVGSSYEQYF.

V usage is TRBV2 and J usage is TRBJ1-1, with no clear D. This CDR3 spans 14 amino acids. Germline lookup yields CDR1 SNHLY and CDR2 FYNNEI. V gave up 4 bases and J gave up 0 bases, with 9 bases separating them. CDR3 in amino acids: CASSVTAMNTEAFF. For the CDR3, the DNA is TGTGCCAGCAGTGTAACAGCTATGAACACTGAAGCTTTCTTT.

This chain joins TRBV27 and TRBJ1-2; 9 positions agree with TRBD1. Germline CDR1 is MNHEY and CDR2 is SMNVEV (reference sequence). The CDR3 contains 13 residues. With 8 bases clipped from V and 4 bases from J, the junction kept 5 bases outside the gene matches. Written as DNA, the CDR3 is TGTGCCAGCGGGCAACAGGGGGCCTATGGCTACACCTTC. Translating gives CASGQQGAYGYTF.

The genes are TRBV9 and TRBJ2-2; 13 nucleotides line up with TRBD2. Germline assignment: CDR1 SGDLS and CDR2 YYNGEE. V lost 1 base and J lost 7; bases outside the gene matches: 10. This CDR3 spans 18 amino acids. The CDR3 sequence is CASSVKVGTSGTFGELFF. Here the CDR3 DNA reads TGTGCCAGCAGCGTAAAGGTTGGGACTAGCGGGACATTCGGGGAGCTGTTTTTT.

The chain couples TRBV19 to TRBJ1-2, with D perhaps matching TRBD1 (6 bases). The germline gives CDR1 LNHDA, CDR2 SQIVND (reference sequence). V lost 3 bases to trimming and J lost 5 bases, with 22 bases between them. The CDR3 is 17 residues long. CDR3 nucleotide sequence: TGTGCCAGTAGTATTGGGGGCAGGGGCACAGACCCATATGGCTACACCTTC. This translates into CASSIGGRGTDPYGYTF.

The chain is built from TRBV7-8 and TRBJ2-7, with TRBD2 matching over 12 bases. Germline V CDR1 and CDR2: SGHVS, FQNEAQ. The V and J ends lost 5 bases and 3 bases, in that order; junction bases with no gene match: 5. This CDR3 is 15 amino acids long. The CDR3 reads CASSPWTSGDYEQYF. The CDR3 nucleotides are TGTGCCAGCAGCCCCTGGACTAGCGGGGACTACGAGCAGTACTTC.

This chain joins TRBV6-1 and TRBJ2-3; 8 bases are a match to TRBD1. CDR3 length: 16 residues. Germline V CDR1 and CDR2: MNHNS, SASEGT. Trimming took 2 bases from V and 5 from J; bases not matched to a gene: 9. The CDR3 DNA follows: TGTGCCAGCAGTGAAAAGGCAGGGGGCAGGAAAGATACGCAGTATTTT. Amino acids: CASSEKAGGRKDTQYF.

The V gene is TRBV7-9, the J gene TRBJ2-7, with 9 bases that match TRBD1. Germline assignment: CDR1 SEHNR and CDR2 FQNEAQ (reference sequence). The CDR3 is 15 residues long. V shed 4 bases, J shed 3 bases, and the junction held 7 bases outside the gene matches. CDR3 bases: TGTGCCAGCAGCTCCCCCGGGACAGGGTACTACGAGCAGTACTTC. It translates to CASSSPGTGYYEQYF.

This chain connects TRBV28 to TRBJ1-2, with D possibly being TRBD1 (5 bases). This CDR3 comprises 14 residues. CDR1 and CDR2 (germline): MDHEN, SYDVKM. The V end was cut by 8 bases, the J end by 4 bases, with 17 bases between. The CDR3 sequence: CASRDFTGPYGYTF. The CDR3 nucleotides read TGTGCCAGCCGCGATTTCACAGGTCCCTATGGCTACACCTTC.

This clone was counted a few times. J is TRBJ2-1 and V is TRBV28; the D gene is possibly TRBD2 (5 bases). The CDR3 is 15 residues long. From germline, CDR1 is MDHEN and CDR2 SYDVKM. Trimming removed 1 base at V and 6 bases at J, with 13 bases between. This chain's CDR3 is CASSLSGLESNEQFF. The DNA of the CDR3 is TGTGCCAGCAGTTTATCTGGACTTGAGAGCAATGAGCAGTTCTTC.

This chain links TRBV6-5 with TRBJ1-4, with D possibly TRBD1 on 5 matching bases. Deletions cut 5 bases from V and 4 bases from J, with 14 bases between. Germline loops: CDR1 MNHEY, CDR2 SVGAGI. The length of the CDR3 is 15 residues. The CDR3, as DNA: TGTGCCAGCAGTACCCGACAGTATCGTAATGAAAAACTGTTTTTT. It specifies CASSTRQYRNEKLFF.

The chain has TRBV20-1 and TRBJ1-2, with no clear D. The V gene lost 6 bases and the J gene lost 5 bases, with 10 bases spanning the gap. The CDR3 spans 11 residues. The germline V gene has CDR1 DFQATT and CDR2 SNEGSKA (reference sequence). The CDR3 region is CSARYGYGYTF. CDR3 bases: TGCAGTGCCCGCTACGGTTATGGCTACACCTTC.

The chain joins TRBV5-1 to TRBJ2-1, with 9 bases lining up with TRBD1. The CDR3 consists of 16 residues. Germline lookup yields CDR1 SGHRS and CDR2 YFSETQ. Losses at the gene ends were 5 bases for V and 5 bases for J; bases not matched to a gene: 11. The CDR3 coding sequence is TGCGCCAGCAGTCCACATCCACAGGGGGCGGACAATGAGCAGTTCTTC. Its protein product is CASSPHPQGADNEQFF. Using reference TRBV5-1 and TRBJ2-1 for the parts outside the CDR3, the full variable domain is KAGVTQTPRYLIKTRGQQVTLSCSPISGHRSVSWYQQTPGQGLQFLFEYFSETQRNKGNFPGRFSGRQFSNSRSEMNVSTLELGDSALYLCASSPHPQGADNEQFFGPGTRLTVL.

The DNA of the CDR3 is TGCGCCAGCAGCCCCCCGACAGGGGGCTTGACTAGCGGGGGCGGCTCCTACGAGCAGTACTTC. Its translation: CASSPPTGGLTSGGGSYEQYF. The chain couples TRBV5-1 to TRBJ2-7; 12 nucleotides match TRBD2. V dropped 4 bases and J dropped 0; count of bases not matched to a gene: 20. This CDR3 has 21 amino acids. CDR1 and CDR2 (germline): SGHRS, YFSETQ. Filled out from reference TRBV5-1 and TRBJ2-7, the complete variable domain reads KAGVTQTPRYLIKTRGQQVTLSCSPISGHRSVSWYQQTPGQGLQFLFEYFSETQRNKGNFPGRFSGRQFSNSRSEMNVSTLELGDSALYLCASSPPTGGLTSGGGSYEQYFGPGTRLTVT.

The CDR3 bases are TGCGCCAGCAGCTGGGCCTCTAGCACAGATACGCAGTATTTT. As protein: CASSWASSTDTQYF. The chain uses TRBV5-1 and TRBJ2-3; D is ambiguous. The germline CDR1 and CDR2 sequences are SGHRS and YFSETQ. CDR3 size: 14 residues. V was trimmed by 3 bases and J by 0 bases, leaving 8 bases between them.

This chain connects TRBV7-2 to TRBJ1-2; D might be TRBD1 (6 bases). The CDR3 contains 12 residues. Trimming removed 8 bases at V and 0 bases at J, with 7 bases between. The germline CDR1 and CDR2 sequences are SGHTA and FQGNSA. CDR3 residues: CASGQTNYGYTF. The CDR3 region has the DNA TGTGCCAGCGGACAGACTAACTATGGCTACACCTTC. The entire variable domain, with the rest obtained from reference TRBV7-2 and TRBJ1-2, is as follows: GAGVSQSPSNKVTEKGKDVELRCDPISGHTALYWYRQSLGQGLEFLIYFQGNSAPDKSGLPSDRFSAERTGGSVSTLTIQRTQQEDSAVYLCASGQTNYGYTFGSGTRLTVV.

The V call is TRBV5-1, the J call TRBJ2-3; D gene unclear. The germline V and J ends were trimmed by 2 bases and 2 bases, with 9 bases remaining between them. The CDR3 is 14 residues long. Germline V CDR1 and CDR2: SGHRS, YFSETQ. CDR3 sequence reads: CASSFNYNTDTQYF. The CDR3 DNA reads as TGCGCCAGCAGCTTTAACTACAACACAGATACGCAGTATTTT. The full variable domain, its missing parts supplied by reference TRBV5-1 and TRBJ2-3, is KAGVTQTPRYLIKTRGQQVTLSCSPISGHRSVSWYQQTPGQGLQFLFEYFSETQRNKGNFPGRFSGRQFSNSRSEMNVSTLELGDSALYLCASSFNYNTDTQYFGPGTRLTVL.

The chain uses TRBV30 and TRBJ2-1; the D gene is possibly TRBD2 (5 bases). Trimming left V 1 base short and J 8 bases short, with 12 bases between. The CDR3 totals 13 residues. Germline V CDR1 and CDR2: GTSNPN, SVGIG (reference sequence). The CDR3 nucleotides are TGTGCCTGGAGTGCCACTAGATTCCATGAGCAGTTCTTC. It is translated as CAWSATRFHEQFF.

This chain joins TRBV13 and TRBJ1-4; possible D gene TRBD1, 6 bases. This CDR3 has 15 residues. The V gene's germline CDR1 is PRHDT and CDR2 FYEKMQ (reference sequence). Trimming stripped 6 bases from V and 7 bases from J, with 18 bases between. CDR3 DNA sequence: TGTGCCAGCAGTTTACAACAGGGTGGGGGTGAAAAACTGTTTTTT. Its protein product is CASSLQQGGGEKLFF.

The J gene is TRBJ1-1, the V gene TRBV5-4; D may be TRBD1 (5 bases). The germline gives CDR1 SGHNT, CDR2 YYREEE (reference sequence). This CDR3 is built from 14 residues. Trimming took 0 bases from V and 2 from J, leaving 8 bases between them. This chain's CDR3 is CASSLAGGNTEAFF. The CDR3 DNA is TGTGCCAGCAGCTTGGCGGGGGGAAACACTGAAGCTTTCTTT.

This chain joins TRBV28 and TRBJ1-2; a possible D gene is TRBD1 (6 bases). Germline values: CDR1 MDHEN, CDR2 SYDVKM. Between the trimmed V and J ends, which lost 4 bases and 3 bases, there was a span of 18 bases. This CDR3 comprises 16 residues. The CDR3 loop reads CASSSNPPRQDYGYTF. CDR3 bases: TGTGCCAGCAGTTCAAACCCCCCAAGACAGGACTATGGCTACACCTTC.